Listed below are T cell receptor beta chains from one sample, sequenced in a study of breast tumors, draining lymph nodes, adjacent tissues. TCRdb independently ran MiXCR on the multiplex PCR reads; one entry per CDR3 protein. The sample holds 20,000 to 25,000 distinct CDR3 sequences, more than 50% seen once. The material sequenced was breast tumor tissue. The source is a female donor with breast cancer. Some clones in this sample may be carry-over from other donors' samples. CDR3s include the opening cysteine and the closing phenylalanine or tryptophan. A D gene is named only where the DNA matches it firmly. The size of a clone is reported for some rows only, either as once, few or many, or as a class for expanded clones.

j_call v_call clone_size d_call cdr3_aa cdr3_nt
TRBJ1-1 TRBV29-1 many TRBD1 CSVQYNPGQGGTEAFF TGCAGCGTTCAGTACAACCCGGGACAGGGAGGTACTGAAGCTTTCTTT
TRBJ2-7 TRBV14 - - CASSQDLQSYEQYF TGTGCCAGCAGCCAAGATTTACAGAGCTACGAGCAGTACTTC
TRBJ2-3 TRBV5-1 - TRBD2 CASSSTSSLGTQYF TGCGCCAGCAGCTCGACTAGCAGTCTGGGTACGCAGTATTTT
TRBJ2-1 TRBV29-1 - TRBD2 CSVSQAGGGNEQFF TGCAGCGTTAGTCAGGCGGGAGGTGGCAATGAGCAGTTCTTC
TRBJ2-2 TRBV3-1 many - CASSHQPLDSSGGELFF TGTGCCAGCAGCCACCAACCCCTGGACTCCTCTGGTGGGGAGCTGTTTTTT
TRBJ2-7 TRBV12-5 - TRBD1 CASGPTGGQPQQYF TGTGCTAGTGGTCCGACAGGGGGCCAGCCCCAGCAGTACTTC
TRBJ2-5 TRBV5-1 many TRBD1 CASSLNTGGFETQYF TGCGCCAGCAGCCTAAACACAGGGGGCTTTGAGACCCAGTACTTC
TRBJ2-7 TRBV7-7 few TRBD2 CASSSLAGGEQYF TGTGCTAGCAGCTCCCTAGCGGGTGGCGAGCAGTACTTC
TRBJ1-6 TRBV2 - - CASSEREPVINSPLHF TGTGCCAGCAGTGAAAGGGAACCGGTTATTAATTCACCCCTCCACTTT
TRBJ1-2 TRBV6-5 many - CASSYRFGGNYGYTF TGTGCCAGCAGTTACCGATTTGGGGGTAACTATGGCTACACCTTC
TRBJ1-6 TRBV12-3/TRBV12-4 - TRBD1 CASSQGADSPLHF TGTGCCAGCTCCCAGGGGGCGGATTCACCCCTCCACTTT
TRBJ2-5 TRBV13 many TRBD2 CASSIPGTSPQETQYF TGTGCCAGCAGTATCCCCGGGACTAGCCCTCAAGAGACCCAGTACTTC
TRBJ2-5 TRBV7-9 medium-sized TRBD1 CASSFRQGQGQETQYF TGTGCCAGCAGCTTTCGACAGGGTCAGGGGCAAGAGACCCAGTACTTC
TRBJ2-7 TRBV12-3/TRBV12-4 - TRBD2 CASSFSGLEQYF TGTGCCAGCAGTTTTAGCGGGCTCGAGCAGTACTTC
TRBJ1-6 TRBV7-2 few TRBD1 CASSLAHRGGGSPLHF TGTGCCAGCAGCTTAGCTCACAGGGGTGGGGGTTCACCCCTCCACTTT
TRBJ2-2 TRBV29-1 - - CSVAMPGELFF TGCAGCGTTGCAATGCCCGGGGAGCTGTTTTTT
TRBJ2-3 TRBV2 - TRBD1 CASGADRGLDTQYF TGTGCCAGCGGGGCAGACAGGGGGTTGGATACGCAGTATTTT
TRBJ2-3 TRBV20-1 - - CSARRQSGTDTQYF TGCAGTGCTAGAAGACAGAGTGGCACAGATACGCAGTATTTT
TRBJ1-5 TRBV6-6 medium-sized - CASSPGTLNQPQHF TGTGCCAGCAGCCCCGGGACACTTAATCAGCCCCAGCATTTT
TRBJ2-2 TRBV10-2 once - CASRDRRNTGELFF TGCGCCAGCAGAGACCGGCGGAACACCGGGGAGCTGTTTTTT
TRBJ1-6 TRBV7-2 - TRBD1 CTSSLRQGNNSPLHF TGTACCAGCAGCTTACGACAGGGGAATAATTCACCCCTCCACTTT
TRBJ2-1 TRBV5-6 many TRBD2 CASSLKRAGGYNEQFF TGTGCCAGCAGCTTAAAACGCGCGGGAGGGTACAATGAGCAGTTCTTC
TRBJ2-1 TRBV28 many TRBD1 CASSPRDRVYNEQFF TGTGCCAGCAGTCCGAGGGACAGGGTCTACAATGAGCAGTTCTTC
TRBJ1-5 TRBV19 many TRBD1 CASTLTGGFNQPQHF TGTGCCAGTACTTTGACAGGGGGCTTCAATCAGCCCCAGCATTTT
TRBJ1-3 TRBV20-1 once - CSARDRGGSGNTIYF TGCAGTGCTAGAGATAGGGGGGGCTCTGGAAACACCATATATTTT
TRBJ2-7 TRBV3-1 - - CASSQEGWGPYEQYF TGTGCCAGCAGCCAAGAGGGCTGGGGACCCTACGAGCAGTACTTC
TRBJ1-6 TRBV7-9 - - CASSLGEGGRSPLHF TGTGCCAGCAGCTTAGGAGAGGGGGGTAGATCACCCCTCCACTTT
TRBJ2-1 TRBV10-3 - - CAISEATRDEQFF TGTGCCATCAGTGAAGCAACCCGGGATGAGCAGTTCTTC
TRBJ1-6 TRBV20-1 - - CSARDGGGPGNSPLHF TGCAGTGCTAGAGATGGGGGGGGACCGGGAAATTCACCCCTCCACTTT
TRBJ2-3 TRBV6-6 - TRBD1 CASSLTGGADTQYF TGTGCCAGCAGTTTGACAGGGGGTGCAGATACGCAGTATTTT
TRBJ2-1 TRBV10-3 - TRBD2 CAISESGGYNEQFF TGTGCCATCAGTGAAAGCGGGGGCTACAATGAGCAGTTCTTC
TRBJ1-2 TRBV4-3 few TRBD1 CASSQRTGNYGYTF TGCGCCAGCAGCCAAAGGACAGGGAACTATGGCTACACCTTC
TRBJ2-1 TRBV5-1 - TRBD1 CASSLGQGGNEQFF TGCGCCAGCAGCTTGGGACAGGGCGGCAATGAGCAGTTCTTC
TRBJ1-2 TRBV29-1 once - CSVDPGGYTF TGCAGCGTTGACCCGGGGGGCTACACCTTC
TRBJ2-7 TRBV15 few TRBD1 CATSRYDRAEEQYF TGTGCCACCAGCAGATACGACAGGGCTGAGGAGCAGTACTTC
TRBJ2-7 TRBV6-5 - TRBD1 CASSHSGQGAYEQYF TGTGCCAGCAGTCACTCGGGACAGGGGGCTTACGAGCAGTACTTC
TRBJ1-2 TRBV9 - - CASSVLAGSNYGSTF TGTGCCAGCAGCGTACTTGCTGGGTCCAACTATGGCTCCACCTTC
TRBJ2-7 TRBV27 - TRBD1 CASREGQGTYEQYF TGTGCCAGCAGGGAGGGACAGGGTACCTACGAGCAGTACTTC
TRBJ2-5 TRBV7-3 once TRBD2 CASSSRLAGGQGEPQYF TGTGCCAGCAGCTCAAGACTAGCGGGAGGTCAGGGGGAGCCCCAGTACTTC
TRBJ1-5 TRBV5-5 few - CASSLAGTRNQPQHF TGTGCCAGCAGCTTGGCGGGCACCCGCAATCAGCCCCAGCATTTT